This TCR beta chain derives from a study of control samples from healthy donors and cancer patients. Between the trimmed V and J ends, which lost 3 bases and 0 bases, there was a span of 9 bases. Germline assignment: CDR1 SGDLS and CDR2 YYNGEE. CDR3 length: 15 amino acids. TCRdb keeps only in-frame clones here, not all; method: immunoSEQ multiplex PCR. The sample yields 75,000 to 80,000 clones, roughly nine tenths seen once. This TCR derives from a woman aged 45-65 years with colorectal cancer. Sequenced: PBMCs. The chain has TRBV9 and TRBJ2-2; no clear D gene. The DNA for the CDR3 is TGTGCCAGCAGCGAGTGGGGTCCGAACACCGGGGAGCTGTTTTTT. The encoded protein is CASSEWGPNTGELFF.